This is a list of T cell receptor beta chains from one sample in a study of lymphopenia after photon versus proton radiotherapy. Assay used: immunoSEQ multiplex PCR; TCRdb lists only in-frame clones, some missing. The data contain 35,000 to 45,000 clones, approximately 80% of them seen just once; the ten biggest clones take up under 25%. The material was peripheral blood, obtained from a patient treated with proton-based radiotherapy. The receptors stem from a woman between 65 and 79 years old with pancreatic cancer. The CDR3 runs from the conserved cysteine through the conserved F or W. A D gene is named only where the DNA matches it firmly. Only some rows state a clone size, as once, few, many or a class for expanded clones.

D gene: -; V gene: TRBV11-2; CDR3 length: 13; J gene: TRBJ2-7; clone size: -; CDR3 DNA: TGTGCCAGCAGCTTAGGATCAGGTTACGAGCAGTACTTC; CDR3 protein: CASSLGSGYEQYF
D gene: -; V gene: TRBV5-1; CDR3 length: 15; J gene: TRBJ2-3; clone size: -; CDR3 DNA: TGCGCCAGCAGCTCCGCCGGGGTTGGCTTGGATACGCAGTATTTT; CDR3 protein: CASSSAGVGLDTQYF
D gene: TRBD2; V gene: TRBV2; CDR3 length: 16; J gene: TRBJ2-5; clone size: -; CDR3 DNA: TGTGCCAGCTTATTCGAAGCGGGAGGAAAACAAGAGACCCAGTACTTC; CDR3 protein: CASLFEAGGKQETQYF
D gene: TRBD1; V gene: TRBV30; CDR3 length: 14; J gene: TRBJ2-7; clone size: -; CDR3 DNA: TGTGCCTGGAGCCGGACAGGGAGCTCCTACGAGCAGTACTTC; CDR3 protein: CAWSRTGSSYEQYF
D gene: -; V gene: TRBV2; CDR3 length: 14; J gene: TRBJ2-3; clone size: -; CDR3 DNA: TGTGCCAGCAGTGTTGGAGGGCTCACAGATACGCAGTATTTT; CDR3 protein: CASSVGGLTDTQYF
D gene: TRBD2; V gene: TRBV18; CDR3 length: 15; J gene: TRBJ2-5; clone size: -; CDR3 DNA: TGTGCCAGCTCACGGACTAGCGGGAGACAAGAGACCCAGTACTTC; CDR3 protein: CASSRTSGRQETQYF
D gene: -; V gene: TRBV5-1; CDR3 length: 14; J gene: TRBJ1-1; clone size: -; CDR3 DNA: TGCGCCAGCAGCTACGGGGGGTCGAGCACTGAAGCTTTCTTT; CDR3 protein: CASSYGGSSTEAFF
D gene: -; V gene: TRBV7-3; CDR3 length: 13; J gene: TRBJ2-2; clone size: -; CDR3 DNA: TGTGCCAGCAGCGAATTGAATGCCGGGGAGCTGTTTTTT; CDR3 protein: CASSELNAGELFF
D gene: TRBD2; V gene: TRBV4-3; CDR3 length: 19; J gene: TRBJ2-7; clone size: once; CDR3 DNA: TGCGCCAGCAGCCAAGAATTGGAGGAAGGGCTAGCGGGATCCTACGAGCAGTACTTC; CDR3 protein: CASSQELEEGLAGSYEQYF
D gene: TRBD1; V gene: TRBV5-1; CDR3 length: 16; J gene: TRBJ2-1; clone size: -; CDR3 DNA: TGCGCCAGCAGCTTGGAGGGGGACAGGCAGTACAATGAGCAGTTCTTC; CDR3 protein: CASSLEGDRQYNEQFF
D gene: TRBD1; V gene: TRBV28; CDR3 length: 18; J gene: TRBJ2-3; clone size: once; CDR3 DNA: TGTGCCAGCAGCCCCTATCCCGGACAGGGGGATTCAATAGATACGCAGTATTTT; CDR3 protein: CASSPYPGQGDSIDTQYF
D gene: TRBD1; V gene: TRBV14; CDR3 length: 15; J gene: TRBJ2-3; clone size: once; CDR3 DNA: TGTGCCAGCAGCCAGAATACAGGGGGCTTGGATACGCAGTATTTT; CDR3 protein: CASSQNTGGLDTQYF
D gene: -; V gene: TRBV19; CDR3 length: 17; J gene: TRBJ2-3; clone size: few; CDR3 DNA: TGTGCCAGTAGCCCTTTCGAATGGACAGCCAGCACAGATACGCAGTATTTT; CDR3 protein: CASSPFEWTASTDTQYF
D gene: -; V gene: TRBV12-5; CDR3 length: 18; J gene: TRBJ1-2; clone size: -; CDR3 DNA: TGTGCTAGTGGTTTGGCCAGGGCGATTGGGTTAGGGAAGTATGGCTACACCTTC; CDR3 protein: CASGLARAIGLGKYGYTF
D gene: -; V gene: TRBV27; CDR3 length: 14; J gene: TRBJ1-5; clone size: -; CDR3 DNA: TGTGCCAGCAGTTTAGGGGGTTCCAATCAGCCCCAGCATTTT; CDR3 protein: CASSLGGSNQPQHF
D gene: -; V gene: TRBV6-5; CDR3 length: 15; J gene: TRBJ1-1; clone size: -; CDR3 DNA: TGTGCCAGCAGTTACGCGACAGCCTTGAACACTGAAGCTTTCTTT; CDR3 protein: CASSYATALNTEAFF
D gene: -; V gene: TRBV5-6; CDR3 length: 13; J gene: TRBJ1-2; clone size: -; CDR3 DNA: TGTGCCAGCAGCTTGGAATCTAACTATGGCTACACCTTC; CDR3 protein: CASSLESNYGYTF
D gene: -; V gene: TRBV29-1; CDR3 length: 14; J gene: TRBJ2-7; clone size: -; CDR3 DNA: TGCAGCGTTGAAGGCCCACAGGGTTTGACAGGACAGTACTTC; CDR3 protein: CSVEGPQGLTGQYF
D gene: -; V gene: TRBV5-1; CDR3 length: 14; J gene: TRBJ1-2; clone size: -; CDR3 DNA: TGCGCCAGCAGCCTACCGGCGGTTAACTATGGCTACACCTTC; CDR3 protein: CASSLPAVNYGYTF
D gene: TRBD1; V gene: TRBV7-6; CDR3 length: 15; J gene: TRBJ2-7; clone size: few; CDR3 DNA: TGTGCCAGCAGCTCCGGACAGGGGAGATCCTACGAGCAGTACTTC; CDR3 protein: CASSSGQGRSYEQYF
D gene: -; V gene: TRBV2; CDR3 length: 16; J gene: TRBJ1-5; clone size: few; CDR3 DNA: TGTGCCAGCGCTTACTCCCAGGGAGCCGGCAATCAGCCCCAGCATTTT; CDR3 protein: CASAYSQGAGNQPQHF
D gene: -; V gene: TRBV30; CDR3 length: 15; J gene: TRBJ1-5; clone size: -; CDR3 DNA: TGTGCCTGGAGTGTACCCTGGGGAGCAACACAGCCCCAGCATTTT; CDR3 protein: CAWSVPWGATQPQHF
D gene: TRBD1; V gene: TRBV7-3; CDR3 length: 14; J gene: TRBJ2-1; clone size: once; CDR3 DNA: TGTGCCAGCAGCACCCAAACAGGGGTCAATGAGCAGTTCTTC; CDR3 protein: CASSTQTGVNEQFF